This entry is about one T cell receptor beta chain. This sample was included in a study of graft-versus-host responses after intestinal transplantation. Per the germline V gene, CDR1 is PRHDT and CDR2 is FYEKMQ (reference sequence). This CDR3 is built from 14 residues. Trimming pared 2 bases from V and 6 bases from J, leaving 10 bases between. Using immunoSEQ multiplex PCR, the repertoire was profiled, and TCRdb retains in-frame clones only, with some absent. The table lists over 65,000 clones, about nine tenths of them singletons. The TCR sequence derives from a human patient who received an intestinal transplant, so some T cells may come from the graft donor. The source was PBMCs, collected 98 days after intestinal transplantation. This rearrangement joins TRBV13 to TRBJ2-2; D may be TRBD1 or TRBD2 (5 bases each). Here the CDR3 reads CASSLTRGAGELFF. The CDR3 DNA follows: TGTGCCAGCAGCTTAACTAGAGGGGCCGGGGAGCTGTTTTTT. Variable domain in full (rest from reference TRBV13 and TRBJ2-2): AAGVIQSPRHLIKEKRETATLKCYPIPRHDTVYWYQQGPGQDPQFLISFYEKMQSDKGSIPDRFSAQQFSDYHSELNMSSLELGDSALYFCASSLTRGAGELFFGEGSRLTVL.